This TCR beta chain was observed in a study of blood T cell repertoires in COVID-19. About the study: The analysed material was cDNA or gDNA that came from T cells, B-cell-depleted T cells, or PBMCs.

In this sample, this clone turned up once. The CDR3 covers 14 residues. V was clipped by 2 bases and J by 7 bases, with 16 bases between them. Germline V lookup: CDR1 SGHNT, CDR2 YYREEE (reference sequence). The repertoire was sequenced with immunoSEQ multiplex PCR; TCRdb's copy has only in-frame clones and lacks some. The top ten hold roughly 7% of the sample, which has 200,000 or so clones, approximately 83% seen once. Clinical history as reported by participants underpinned cohort assignment. Either two negative PCRs, clearance, or symptom resolution qualified Cohort 3 donors as recovered. This TCR derives from a man aged 35 to 55 who had recovered from COVID-19. The sequenced material came from PBMCs or T cells enriched from blood (not recorded which). This chain uses TRBV5-4 with TRBJ2-7, with D possibly matching TRBD1 (6 bases). CDR3 DNA sequence: TGTGCCAGCAGCTTTTCGGTGGGGGCCCGAGAGCAGTACTTC. It codes for CASSFSVGAREQYF.